This T cell receptor beta chain emerged from a study of cytomegalovirus exposure and HLA in healthy donors (dated by TCRdb to about 2017). For the study in its entirety: According to an earlier analysis of several hundred of the donors, roughly 180 million T cells yielded over 90 million unique TCR beta sequences and less than 300 Gb of sequence data. Using immunosequencing, the study profiled T cell repertoires from 640 or so subjects and related those repertoires to cytomegalovirus serostatus. Across 300 to 400 genotyped donors of the cohort, an average of about 240,000 unique TCR beta nucleotide sequences per donor were sequenced, and roughly 20% of those sequences were non-productive. Roughly 5 DR-DQ haplotypes were handled as single units for association and clustering because linkage in the cohort was strong. The genetic ancestry cluster associated with self-reported Caucasian donors included about 84% of the roughly 400 genotyped donors. The aim of the study was to test whether cataloging public T cell receptors could identify signatures of past pathogen exposure. Typing coverage differed by locus: A, B, C, DRB1 and DQB1 were typed in roughly 629-630 donors, DQA1 in about 560, DPA1 in approximately 600, and DPB1 in 450 to 480. Alongside the repertoire data, information on donor age, sex, ethnicity and CMV serostatus was compiled. A separate validation cohort of approximately 130 different subjects was used in addition to the approximately 700-subject first cohort. A later analysis re-examined previously published TCR beta repertoires from around 670 donors and added high-resolution HLA genotyping to investigate patterns of TCR occurrence. Approximately 310 gigabases of sequencing data and roughly 81 million unique TCR sequences made up an early release that covered fewer than 650 HLA-typed donors. To decide whether each TCR beta V gene segment behaved as functional or pseudogenic, an earlier analysis of approximately 620 of the donors relied on high-throughput TCR beta sequencing. The later analysis used no new phenotypic data to find candidate immune exposures, relying instead on TCR beta sequences and their occurrence across donors. Both class I and class II loci were covered by HLA typing, at four-digit resolution. Every repertoire in the discovery cohort had been generated on one and the same sequencing platform. High-throughput TCR immunosequencing, statistical association of individual TCRs with disease status, and machine learning were combined to predict cytomegalovirus infection status. A later genetic analysis took genome-wide SNP genotypes for about three fifths of the 666 donors and used that subset as a discovery cohort.

As to this clone: Its specific antigen is unknown. Within one base of it there is no much larger clone, and no base qualities were kept.

Points the paper makes about the study in general: In a later genetic analysis, fewer N-insertions in productive TCRs were reported among donors in an Asian-associated ancestry cluster than the roughly 670-donor mean. Specific HLA alleles were associated with 16,951 TCR beta sequences at a false discovery rate of 0.05 in a later analysis. A group of highly shared sequence variants was considered likely to be a technical artifact of the sequencing pipeline. Immune exposure information for the cohort was limited to CMV serostatus. An association between a missense DCLRE1C variant and V-gene and J-gene trimming of TCR beta chains was found in a later genetic analysis and replicated in an independent cohort. The cohort was sequenced for TCR beta chains only, and without alpha or paired-chain data the features that could be detected were limited. Correlated functional status among segregating V segments might reflect linkage disequilibrium, but an unknown experimental factor could not be ruled out. The study listed 170 or so TCR beta chains as associated with cytomegalovirus. In a later analysis, HLA-associated TCR beta chains showed more clonal expansion and lower generation probabilities than non-associated chains that were equally common. Because counts were too low, 15 to 20 rarely observed V segments, including chromosome 9 orphons, were left out of the earlier analysis of roughly 600 of the donors. HLA typing was unavailable for some donors at each locus, so association tests used only the typed subset. Three of the identified cytomegalovirus-associated TCR beta chains were confirmed in vitro to be specific for cytomegalovirus antigens. In an earlier analysis of approximately 590 of the donors, most TCR beta V segments appeared in productive rearrangements about 87% or about 30% of the time, broadly matching IMGT annotations. Most CMV-associated TCR beta chains appeared to be HLA-restricted in a later analysis, and the HLA associations seemed to be driven largely by CMV exposure. A later analysis reported that several top co-occurrence clusters appeared linked to parvovirus B19, influenza, CMV and Epstein-Barr virus. In a later analysis, TCR association rates were found to vary across HLA loci, with the most associated TCRs seen for DRB1 alleles and the fewest for HLA-C alleles. A further reported finding was that TCR beta sequences accurately predicted the HLA-A and HLA-B alleles for most subjects in the first cohort. Most TCR sequences were seen in very few donors, while some public TCRs were found in many individuals. When HLA alleles, especially DR and DQ, strongly co-occurred, TCR associations were difficult to assign to individual alleles. In both the original and validation cohorts, the classifier was reported to diagnose cytomegalovirus status with high specificity and sensitivity. The authors suggested that the approach could potentially be extended to other disease states and immunological phenotypes. Sequencing depth was assumed to be roughly uniform across donors in the presence/absence analyses, though that assumption may not hold. Some IMGT-functional V segments, including TRBV6-2 and TRBV6-3, could not be distinguished by the 87-base-pair reads and were therefore excluded.

Library prep was done by the immunoSEQ multiplex PCR assay. A mixture of 60 forward primers for TCR Vbeta segments and 13 reverse primers for TCR Jbeta segments was used in the multiplex PCR. The CDR3 region of rearranged TCR beta genes was amplified from genomic DNA with a multiplex PCR assay. The Illumina HiSeq System was used to sequence the amplified TCR beta libraries as 87-base-pair reads. As for the authors' bioinformatics: Across the 640 or so repertoires, a later analysis counted roughly 77 million unique TCR beta chains, 9 million to 14 million of which were shared by at least two donors. To remove PCR and sequencing errors, raw reads were error-corrected and collapsed into unique sequences using a nearest-neighbor algorithm that merged closely related sequences. V, D and J gene segments were assigned by aligning CDR3 sequences to IMGT reference sequences. Each retained sequence needed at least a six-nucleotide match to both a V gene segment and a J gene segment. A rearrangement counted as productive if the CDR3 had no stop codons and remained in frame with V and J, and every other rearrangement counted as non-productive. Following IMGT convention, CDR3 was defined as the stretch from the second conserved V-encoded cysteine to the conserved J-encoded phenylalanine. In an earlier analysis of 500 to 650 of the donors, sequences lacking an unambiguous match to a single V gene segment were excluded. An earlier analysis of approximately 590 of the donors called V segments functional above 56.7% productive rearrangements and segregating when the between-donor standard deviation exceeded 5%. To diagnose cytomegalovirus status from the catalog of TCR beta chain sequences, a statistical classification framework was built. A later analysis assigned V and J genes by comparing TCR nucleotide sequences with IMGT/GENE-DB human TR gene sequences. In a later analysis, CDR3 sequences and most-parsimonious VDJ recombination scenarios were assigned using the TCRdist pipeline. In a later analysis, every TCR beta chain was defined by the combination of its CDR3 amino acid sequence and its V-gene family, and reads without a unique V-gene family were dropped. To address suspected cross-contamination and a sequencing artifact, a later analysis removed 450 to 700 highly shared, low-generation-probability nucleotide sequences. In a later analysis, a clonal expansion index for each public chain was calculated from normalized within-repertoire ranks of inferred template counts. A later analysis computed generation probabilities with a VDJ recombination model fitted to out-of-frame rearrangements, and checked the results against IGoR. In a later analysis, hypergeometric tests were used to score TCR-TCR, TCR-HLA and TCR-CMV co-occurrence, with a repertoire-size bias correction applied to TCR pairs. A later analysis estimated false discovery rates by permuting HLA or CMV assignments 20 times. A later analysis grouped co-occurring TCRs with DBSCAN, adding TCRdist sequence similarity when clustering within HLA-allele-positive subsets. For co-occurrence clustering, repertoires with fewer than 30,000 or more than 120,000 public chains were excluded, along with roughly five repertoires with anomalous nucleotide sharing. TCRdb took this table from immuneACCESS and kept in-frame rearrangements with V and J called. Such tables lack part of the clones; where checked against another copy, unresolved V genes explain under half of the gap, and the rest is unexplained. That table furnishes V, J and clone size, whereas the DNA furnished D and trimming. Across this sample there are 120,000 to 150,000 clones, with 80% seen only once. The top ten clones comprise approximately 2.9% of the sample.

V lost 0 bases and J lost 3 bases; the stretch between them is 10 bases long. CDR1 and CDR2, per the germline V gene, are MRHNA and SNTAGT. The CDR3 covers 15 residues, taking in both the cysteine and the phenylalanine. Only the CDR3 region is kept as DNA, spanning 45 bases read in frame from base 1. The cohort was made up of about 670 healthy bone marrow donors. At the time of sampling, every cohort member was nominally healthy, though immune exposures that went unrecorded were likely present. The donor was CMV seronegative and was included in the group of about 350 seronegative cohort members. Each donor provided a peripheral blood sample, and peripheral blood mononuclear cells were used for TCR beta sequencing. Genomic DNA was extracted from the blood cell samples with the Qiagen DNeasy Blood Extraction Kit.

The rearranged segments are TRBV6-4 and TRBJ2-3; tentative D gene TRBD1, with 6 bases matching. Input material: PBMCs. The source of this sequence is a woman aged 25 to 39 in good health and CMV-seronegative. The bases read TGTGCCAGCAGTGACTCTGGCCAGGGGACAGATACGCAGTATTTT. It encodes CASSDSGQGTDTQYF.